These 11 T cell receptor beta chains were sequenced from one sample in a study of technical replicates of blood from a handful of donors. Libraries were prepared by immunoSEQ multiplex PCR; TCRdb keeps only in-frame clonotypes and omits some of them. The sample lists 80,000 or so clones; roughly 94% were seen once. Sequenced input: T cells isolated from PBMCs. The receptors stem from a human donor in good health.

The chain is built from TRBV5-1 and TRBJ2-7; a possible D gene is TRBD2 (7 bases). Germline CDR1 and CDR2: SGHRS and YFSETQ. The CDR3 has 13 residues. Trimming took 1 base from V and 5 from J, leaving 10 bases between them. The CDR3 DNA follows: TGCGCCAGCAGCTTGCTCGGGGGGCACGAGCAGTACTTC. This translates into CASSLLGGHEQYF.

The gene calls are TRBV28 and TRBJ2-7, with 8 bases that match TRBD1. Germline values: CDR1 MDHEN, CDR2 SYDVKM. The CDR3 runs 16 residues. V shed 5 bases and J 2 bases; nucleotides not matched to a gene: 11. The CDR3, as DNA: TGTGCCAGCAGTACAATATCAGGGGGCTCCCCCTACGAGCAGTACTTC. Its protein product is CASSTISGGSPYEQYF.

J is TRBJ2-5 and V is TRBV5-6, with 9 bases lining up with TRBD2. J was trimmed by 5 bases and V by 2 bases; bases with no gene match: 4. In germline, CDR1 is SGHDT, CDR2 YYEEEE. CDR3 length: 14 amino acids. CDR3 nucleotide sequence: TGTGCCAGCAGCTTAAGCCTAGCGGGGGAGACCCAGTACTTC. As protein: CASSLSLAGETQYF.

V and J are TRBV4-1 and TRBJ2-2; no reliable D call. V was pared by 0 bases and J by 5 bases, with 7 bases between. The CDR3 length is 14 residues. CDR1 MGHRA and CDR2 YSYEKL come from the germline V gene. The CDR3 DNA is TGCGCCAGCAGCCAAGATCCGAGGACCGGGGAGCTGTTTTTT. Translation gives CASSQDPRTGELFF.

This clone came up once. The J gene is TRBJ1-2, the V gene TRBV9; D is undetermined. V was cut by 0 bases and J by 3 bases, with 6 bases left in between. This CDR3 spans 13 amino acids. Germline V gene lookup returns CDR1 SGDLS and CDR2 YYNGEE. The CDR3 DNA reads TGTGCCAGCAGCGTAGACAGATACTATGGCTACACCTTC. This sequence encodes CASSVDRYYGYTF.

The V and J genes are TRBV5-5 and TRBJ2-5, with a possible D match to TRBD2 (8 bases). CDR1 is SGHKS, CDR2 YYEKEE, per germline (reference sequence). The CDR3 length is 19 residues. The ends were cut back, 5 bases at V and 5 bases at J, with 31 bases in the middle. CDR3 in amino acids: CASSTDRTSGPRGSETQYF. The CDR3 DNA sequence: TGTGCCAGCAGTACTGATCGTACTAGCGGCCCCAGGGGGTCGGAGACCCAGTACTTC.

A single count supports this clone. J is TRBJ2-2 and V is TRBV6-1, with D tentatively TRBD1 (5 bases). The length of the CDR3 is 15 residues. Per the germline V gene, CDR1 is MNHNS and CDR2 is SASEGT. Trimming removed 6 bases at V and 1 base at J, with 12 bases between. The CDR3 DNA is TGTGCCAGCAGAGAACGCGGACAGAACACCGGGGAGCTGTTTTTT. Residues: CASRERGQNTGELFF.

V is TRBV5-1 and J is TRBJ2-2; TRBD1 agrees at 11 bases. CDR3 length equals 16 residues. V was pared by 2 bases and J by 5 bases, with 5 bases of the junction left unmatched. In germline, CDR1 is SGHRS, CDR2 YFSETQ. The DNA of the CDR3 is TGCGCCAGCAGCTTATCCGGGACAGGGGGGACCGGGGAGCTGTTTTTT. It specifies CASSLSGTGGTGELFF.

V is TRBV4-1 and J is TRBJ1-1; TRBD1 matches 9 bases. Trimming removed 6 bases from V and 2 bases from J; junction bases left unmatched: 10. CDR3 length: 16 amino acids. Germline loops: CDR1 MGHRA, CDR2 YSYEKL. CDR3 sequence reads: CASRRQGESTNTEAFF. DNA of the CDR3: TGCGCCAGCAGGCGACAGGGGGAGTCGACCAACACTGAAGCTTTCTTT.

In regard to this clone: At the DNA level, this CDR3 is encoded by other sequences in the same sample as well. V gene TRBV7-2 combines with J gene TRBJ2-3; 9 bases are a match to TRBD2. The CDR3 consists of 16 residues. Germline V CDR1 and CDR2: SGHTA, FQGNSA. V was pared by 2 bases and J by 2 bases, with 5 bases of the junction left unmatched. CDR3 bases: TGTGCCAGCAGCTTAACTAGCGGGTCCTACACAGATACGCAGTATTTT. Translating it yields CASSLTSGSYTDTQYF. The variable domain in full, with the rest retrieved from reference TRBV7-2 and TRBJ2-3, is GAGVSQSPSNKVTEKGKDVELRCDPISGHTALYWYRQSLGQGLEFLIYFQGNSAPDKSGLPSDRFSAERTGGSVSTLTIQRTQQEDSAVYLCASSLTSGSYTDTQYFGPGTRLTVL.

The chain combines TRBV7-9 with TRBJ2-6; 10 positions agree with TRBD1. After removal of 7 bases from V and 0 bases from J, the junction contained 9 bases not matched to a gene. There are 18 residues in the CDR3. Germline V CDR1 and CDR2: SEHNR, FQNEAQ (reference sequence). The CDR3 DNA follows: TGTGCCAGCATCGCGGACAGGGGGGAAGGCTCTGGGGCCAACGTCCTGACTTTC. Protein sequence: CASIADRGEGSGANVLTF.